This TCR beta chain emerged from a study of cytomegalovirus exposure and HLA in healthy donors. Study-wide results and limits: Later analysis showed TCR association rates varying by HLA locus, highest for DRB1 and lowest for HLA-C. In a later analysis, V- and J-gene trimming of beta chains associated with a DCLRE1C missense variant, replicated independently.

Whereas donors were nominally healthy upon sampling, unrecorded immune exposures were probable. The study ran its PCR with 60 Vbeta and 13 Jbeta primers. Clones were read by immunoSEQ multiplex PCR, and TCRdb kept only the in-frame ones, dropping some. This repertoire shows around 95,000 clones, about 81% found once; its top ten account for roughly 3.9%. On this clone itself: As yet, its antigen is unknown.

The CDR3 covers 15 residues. Deletions cut 3 bases from V and 5 bases from J, with 14 bases between. The V gene's germline CDR1 is SGHNT and CDR2 YYREEE (reference sequence). Sequencing was carried out using PBMCs. The chain carries TRBV5-4 and TRBJ2-2; the D gene is possibly TRBD2 (6 bases). The receptor's source is a woman between 40 and 50 years old in good health and CMV-seropositive. For the CDR3, the DNA is TGTGCCAGCAGCTCCTTTGGGGGGACTACCGGGGAGCTGTTTTTT. It yields the protein CASSSFGGTTGELFF.